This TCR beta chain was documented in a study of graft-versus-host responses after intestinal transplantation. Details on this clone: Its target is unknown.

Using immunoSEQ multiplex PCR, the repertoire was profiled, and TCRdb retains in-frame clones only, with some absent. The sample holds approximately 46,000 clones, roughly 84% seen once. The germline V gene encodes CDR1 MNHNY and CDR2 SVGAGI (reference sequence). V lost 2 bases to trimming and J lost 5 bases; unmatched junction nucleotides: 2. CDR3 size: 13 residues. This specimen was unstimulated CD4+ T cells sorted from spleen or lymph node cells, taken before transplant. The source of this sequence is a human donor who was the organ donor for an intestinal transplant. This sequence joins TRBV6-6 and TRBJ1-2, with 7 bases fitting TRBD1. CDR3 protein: CASSYDREYGYTF. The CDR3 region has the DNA TGTGCCAGCAGTTACGACAGGGAGTATGGCTACACCTTC.